Following are 5 T cell receptor beta chains from one sample sequenced in a study of cytomegalovirus exposure and HLA in healthy donors. A multiplex PCR was run with 60 Vbeta primers and 13 Jbeta primers. Produced via immunoSEQ multiplex PCR; TCRdb's table is partial and in-frame only. Of some 170,000 clones in the sample, 75% to 80% were seen once. The sample taken for sequencing was PBMCs. The receptors here all came from a middle-aged man in good health and CMV-seropositive.

This clone appeared once. CDR3 bases: TGCGCCAGCAGCTTGACTTCAGCGGGAGCCAAAAACATTCAGTACTTC. It codes for CASSLTSAGAKNIQYF. The chain links TRBV5-1 to TRBJ2-4, with D possibly matching TRBD2 (6 bases). This CDR3 is built from 16 residues. Trimming removed 1 base from V and 0 bases from J, with 11 bases in between. Germline CDR1 is SGHRS and CDR2 is YFSETQ.

The chain joins TRBV18 to TRBJ2-5; 13 nucleotides agree with TRBD2. With V trimmed by 3 bases and J by 1 base, 2 bases remained unmatched. Per germline, CDR1 KGHSH and CDR2 LQKENI. There are 16 residues in the CDR3. DNA for the CDR3: TGTGCCAGCTCACCTAGGACTAGCGGGAGCCAAGAGACCCAGTACTTC. This encodes CASSPRTSGSQETQYF. Based on the CDR3 plus reference TRBV18 and TRBJ2-5, the full variable domain is NAGVMQNPRHLVRRRGQEARLRCSPMKGHSHVYWYRQLPEEGLKFMVYLQKENIIDESGMPKERFSAEFPKEGPSILRIQQVVRGDSAAYFCASSPRTSGSQETQYFGPGTRLLVL.

The chain couples TRBV7-8 to TRBJ1-5; 8 bases map to TRBD1. Germline V gene sequence: CDR1 SGHVS, CDR2 FQNEAQ. Unmatched junction bases numbered 7, after V lost 3 bases and J lost 3 bases. The CDR3 runs to 16 residues. DNA of the CDR3: TGTGCCAGCAGCTTCGGGACAGGAGGTCCCAATCAGCCCCAGCATTTT. As protein: CASSFGTGGPNQPQHF.

The chain has TRBV7-2 and TRBJ2-1, with D perhaps matching TRBD2 (5 bases). CDR3 size: 15 residues. V dropped 5 bases and J dropped 0 bases, with 11 bases sitting between them. Germline V lookup: CDR1 SGHTA, CDR2 FQGNSA. The CDR3 DNA sequence: TGTGCCAGCAGCGCAAGTGGGAGCTCCTACAATGAGCAGTTCTTC. It yields the protein CASSASGSSYNEQFF.

This sequence joins TRBV18 and TRBJ2-3; 10 bases agree with TRBD2. The CDR3 totals 17 residues. The germline gives CDR1 KGHSH, CDR2 LQKENI. V lost 5 bases to trimming and J lost 2 bases; unmatched junction nucleotides: 10. CDR3 region: CASSSPSGSWITDTQYF. As DNA, the CDR3 is TGTGCCAGCTCATCCCCTAGCGGGAGTTGGATCACAGATACGCAGTATTTT. The complete variable domain, with remaining parts taken from reference TRBV18 and TRBJ2-3, reads NAGVMQNPRHLVRRRGQEARLRCSPMKGHSHVYWYRQLPEEGLKFMVYLQKENIIDESGMPKERFSAEFPKEGPSILRIQQVVRGDSAAYFCASSSPSGSWITDTQYFGPGTRLTVL.